This entry concerns a single TCR beta chain. The table came from immunoSEQ multiplex PCR; TCRdb's copy has only in-frame clones and leaves some out. The sample lists about 180,000 clones; approximately 92% were seen once. This record belongs to a study of control samples from healthy donors and cancer patients. CDR1 and CDR2 (germline): MRHNA, SNTAGT. Trimming at V came to 10 bases and at J to 8 bases, leaving 10 bases not matched to a gene. The CDR3 has 13 amino acids. The sample consisted of blood. The J gene is TRBJ2-1, the V gene TRBV6-4; 8 bases align to TRBD1. The TCR comes from a man aged 30 to 39 in good health. Here the CDR3 DNA reads TGTGCCACACGGACAGGGCCCTCGGATGAGCAGTTCTTC. Its protein is CATRTGPSDEQFF.